Below are 26 T cell receptor beta chains sequenced from a single sample in a study of blood T cell repertoires in COVID-19. Only in-frame clones appear in the TCRdb table, and some are missing; sequencing was by immunoSEQ multiplex PCR. Among more than 35,000 clones, roughly 87% were seen once, and the ten largest hold around 20%. Specimen: peripheral blood. The source is a man aged 60 to 75 with acute or convalescent COVID-19.

The chain is built from TRBV5-4 and TRBJ1-1; 8 nucleotides align to TRBD1. The CDR3 contains 13 residues. Trimming took 3 bases from V and 4 from J; bases not matched to a gene: 2. CDR1 and CDR2 from the germline V gene are SGHNT and YYREEE (reference sequence). The CDR3 coding sequence is TGTGCCAGCAGCTGGACAGGGCTCACTGAAGCTTTCTTT. Amino acids: CASSWTGLTEAFF.

J is TRBJ1-1 and V is TRBV6-4; 11 positions match TRBD1. The J segment lost 3 bases and the V segment lost 2 bases, leaving 8 bases of the junction unmatched. This CDR3 region has 17 residues. Germline V gene lookup returns CDR1 MRHNA and CDR2 SNTAGT. The CDR3 DNA sequence: TGTGCCAGCAGTGACCCAGGACAGGGGGCGAAGGACACTGAAGCTTTCTTT. Translation: CASSDPGQGAKDTEAFF.

V is TRBV7-8 and J is TRBJ1-3, with 7 bases matching TRBD1. The V and J ends lost 5 bases and 5 bases, in that order; junction bases with no gene match: 6. Germline lookup yields CDR1 SGHVS and CDR2 FQNEAQ. This CDR3 comprises 14 residues. The CDR3 loop is CASSQGTERNTIYF. CDR3 bases: TGTGCCAGCAGCCAAGGGACAGAGAGAAACACCATATATTTT.

V gene TRBV6-2 or TRBV6-3 combines with J gene TRBJ1-5; D is unclear. This CDR3 spans 12 amino acids. Between the trimmed V and J ends, which lost 4 bases and 5 bases, there was a span of 6 bases. CDR1 is MNHEY, CDR2 SVGEGT, per germline. CDR3 sequence: CASSFPDQPQHF. As DNA, the CDR3 is TGTGCCAGCAGTTTCCCCGATCAGCCCCAGCATTTT.

V usage is TRBV28 and J usage is TRBJ2-7; 8 bases align to TRBD2. Germline V gives CDR1 MDHEN, CDR2 SYDVKM. The V gene end was trimmed by 5 bases and the J gene end by 5 bases; junction bases not matched to a gene: 8. CDR3 length: 14 residues. The chain's CDR3 is CASSAPGGSNEQYF. The CDR3 DNA reads as TGTGCCAGCAGTGCCCCGGGGGGGAGCAACGAGCAGTACTTC.

This clone was seen just once. The genes are TRBV5-6 and TRBJ2-3; possible D gene TRBD1, 5 bases. This CDR3 is 13 amino acids long. CDR1 SGHDT and CDR2 YYEEEE come from the germline V gene. V was pared by 4 bases and J by 0 bases, with 6 bases between. CDR3 in amino acids: CASSPGSTDTQYF. The CDR3 bases are TGTGCCAGCAGCCCAGGGAGCACAGATACGCAGTATTTT. Supplemented by reference TRBV5-6 and TRBJ2-3, the full variable domain reads DAGVTQSPTHLIKTRGQQVTLRCSPKSGHDTVSWYQQALGQGPQFIFQYYEEEERQRGNFPDRFSGHQFPNYSSELNVNALLLGDSALYLCASSPGSTDTQYFGPGTRLTVL.

This clone occurred a few times. J is TRBJ1-6 and V is TRBV3-1 (or the pseudogene TRBV3-2); perhaps TRBD1 as D (5 bases). Trimming cost V 6 bases and J 6 bases, with 12 bases left between them. Germline V gene data show CDR1 as LGHDT and CDR2 as YNNKEL (reference sequence). The length of the CDR3 is 14 residues. The CDR3 is CASREGISNSPLHF. The CDR3 bases are TGTGCCAGCAGGGAGGGGATCTCTAATTCACCCCTCCACTTT.

This chain links TRBV6-5 with TRBJ2-3; D may be TRBD1 (5 bases). The CDR3 length is 14 residues. The V gene lost 0 bases and the J gene lost 6 bases, with 10 bases spanning the gap. CDR1 is MNHEY, CDR2 SVGAGI, per germline. CDR3 amino acids: CASSYSTVSDTQYF. The CDR3 coding sequence is TGTGCCAGCAGTTACTCGACAGTCTCGGATACGCAGTATTTT.

The gene calls are TRBV6-5 and TRBJ1-1; TRBD1 matches at 10 bases. CDR3 length: 15 amino acids. CDR1 is MNHEY, CDR2 SVGAGI, per germline. The V and J ends lost 6 bases and 3 bases, in that order; junction bases with no gene match: 7. This CDR3 is CASSPTGGLDTEAFF. CDR3 coding DNA: TGTGCCAGCAGCCCGACAGGGGGCCTCGACACTGAAGCTTTCTTT.

The chain couples TRBV7-2 to TRBJ1-2; D is uncertain. The CDR3 has 11 amino acids. CDR1 and CDR2 from the germline V gene are SGHTA and FQGNSA. Trimming took 1 base from V and 9 from J, leaving 6 bases between them. The CDR3 reads CASSLDTSYTF. The CDR3 DNA follows: TGTGCCAGCAGCTTAGACACGAGCTACACCTTC.

This clone was observed a few times. The V and J genes are TRBV7-9 and TRBJ1-2, with D maybe TRBD1 (6 bases). The germline gives CDR1 SEHNR, CDR2 FQNEAQ (reference sequence). This CDR3 is built from 14 residues. V lost 0 bases and J lost 10, with 15 bases in between. CDR3 region: CASSLANTGSIYTF. Written as DNA, the CDR3 is TGTGCCAGCAGCTTAGCCAACACAGGGTCCATCTACACCTTC.

The chain is built from TRBV19 and TRBJ2-7; 7 nucleotides agree with TRBD1. V was clipped by 5 bases and J by 6 bases; unmatched bases: 7. CDR3 length equals 13 residues. Per the germline V gene, CDR1 is LNHDA and CDR2 is SQIVND (reference sequence). CDR3 coding DNA: TGTGCCAGTAGTGCAACAGGGGTGGGCGAGCAGTACTTC. Its protein is CASSATGVGEQYF. The whole variable domain, filled in from reference TRBV19 and TRBJ2-7, reads DGGITQSPKYLFRKEGQNVTLSCEQNLNHDAMYWYRQDPGQGLRLIYYSQIVNDFQKGDIAEGYSVSREKKESFPLTVTSAQKNPTAFYLCASSATGVGEQYFGPGTRLTVT.

The CDR3 nucleotides read TGTGCCAGCTCACCACTCCAACGGAGGAACACTGAAGCTTTCTTT. Its protein is CASSPLQRRNTEAFF. The chain recombines TRBV18 with TRBJ1-1; no clear D gene. This CDR3 contains 15 residues. Trimming stripped 1 base from V and 1 base from J, with 10 bases between. The germline CDR1 and CDR2 sequences are KGHSH and LQKENI.

CDR3 sequence reads: CAISESGQERINHNSPLHF. CDR3 in DNA: TGTGCCATCAGTGAGTCTGGCCAGGAAAGAATAAACCATAATTCACCCCTCCACTTT. This chain connects TRBV10-3 to TRBJ1-6, with no clear D. Trimming stripped 0 bases from V and 5 bases from J, with 20 bases between. In germline, CDR1 is ENHRY, CDR2 SYGVKD. CDR3 length: 19 residues.

V is TRBV30 and J is TRBJ2-7; 9 nucleotides agree with TRBD1. The germline gives CDR1 GTSNPN, CDR2 SVGIG (reference sequence). CDR3 length: 19 amino acids. The V and J ends lost 1 base and 3 bases, in that order; junction bases with no gene match: 19. The CDR3 DNA reads TGTGCCTGGAGTGGTCCGGGACAGGGATCTCTTCCCACGGACTACGAGCAGTACGTC. Its translation is CAWSGPGQGSLPTDYEQYV.

CDR3 in DNA: TGTGCCAGCAGCTTCACAGGGTTGAGTAGGGCTGAAGCTTTCTTT. The encoded protein is CASSFTGLSRAEAFF. V is TRBV5-4 and J is TRBJ1-1; weak D call: TRBD1 (6 bases). Looked up from germline, CDR1 is SGHNT and CDR2 is YYREEE (reference sequence). Trimming cost V 2 bases and J 6 bases, with 17 bases left between them. The CDR3 extends over 15 amino acids. Full variable domain (missing parts from reference TRBV5-4 and TRBJ1-1): ETGVTQSPTHLIKTRGQQVTLRCSSQSGHNTVSWYQQALGQGPQFIFQYYREEENGRGNFPPRFSGLQFPNYSSELNVNALELDDSALYLCASSFTGLSRAEAFFGQGTRLTVV.

The rearrangement uses TRBV29-1 and TRBJ2-1, with D possibly matching TRBD2 (5 bases). CDR1 SQVTM and CDR2 ANQGSEA come from the germline V gene. Deletions cut 8 bases from V and 9 bases from J, with 17 bases between. The CDR3 runs 12 residues. The CDR3 DNA follows: TGCAGCTCGGGCCCTAGCACTGGTGAGCAGTTCTTC. This encodes CSSGPSTGEQFF.

This chain uses TRBV30 with TRBJ2-5; a weak D match, TRBD2 (6 bases). The CDR3 has 11 residues. Germline assignment: CDR1 GTSNPN and CDR2 SVGIG (reference sequence). V was trimmed by 7 bases and J by 3 bases, leaving 9 bases between them. For the CDR3, the DNA is TGTGCCTCCGGACTAAAAGAGACCCAGTACTTC. Protein product: CASGLKETQYF. Complete variable domain (other parts from reference TRBV30 and TRBJ2-5): SQTIHQWPATLVQPVGSPLSLECTVEGTSNPNLYWYRQAAGRGLQLLFYSVGIGQISSEVPQNLSASRPQDRQFILSSKKLLLSDSGFYLCASGLKETQYFGPGTRLLVL.

The chain uses TRBV18 and TRBJ2-1, with 11 bases aligning to TRBD2. V shed 5 bases and J 3 bases; nucleotides not matched to a gene: 3. Germline values: CDR1 KGHSH, CDR2 LQKENI. The CDR3 totals 15 residues. The CDR3 here is CASSKLAGDYNEQFF. CDR3 DNA sequence: TGTGCCAGCTCAAAACTAGCGGGAGACTACAATGAGCAGTTCTTC.

The J gene is TRBJ2-3, the V gene TRBV10-3; possibly TRBD2 for D (5 bases). The V end lost 4 bases, the J end lost 7 bases, and 9 bases lay between the germline ends. Looked up from germline, CDR1 is ENHRY and CDR2 is SYGVKD. The CDR3 totals 12 residues. Here the CDR3 DNA reads TGTGCCATCAGTGGGACTCCGAATACGCAGTATTTT. Translated, it gives CAISGTPNTQYF.

This chain uses TRBV3-1 (or the pseudogene TRBV3-2) with TRBJ1-1; D is perhaps TRBD1 (5 bases). The germline gives CDR1 LGHDT, CDR2 YNNKEL (reference sequence). The CDR3 has 11 residues. Deletions cut 7 bases from V and 6 bases from J, with 9 bases between. The CDR3 nucleotides read TGTGCCAGCATCGGAGGGGCTGAAGCTTTCTTT. Translation: CASIGGAEAFF.

The CDR3 DNA reads as TGTGCCAGCAGCTTTTTGAGCGGGAGGGCCTTAAGCGGGGAGCTGTTTTTT. Translated, it gives CASSFLSGRALSGELFF. The genes are TRBV5-6 and TRBJ2-2; 10 bases are a match to TRBD2. The CDR3 is 17 amino acids. The germline CDR1 and CDR2 sequences are SGHDT and YYEEEE. V was pared by 2 bases and J by 7 bases, with 11 bases of the junction left unmatched.

The DNA of the CDR3 is TGTGCCAGCAGTTTAAGCAACTATGGCTACACCTTC. The encoded protein is CASSLSNYGYTF. The rearrangement joins TRBV28 to TRBJ1-2; D call uncertain. V was clipped by 2 bases and J by 2 bases, with 3 bases between them. CDR1 and CDR2 from the germline V gene are MDHEN and SYDVKM. This CDR3 comprises 12 residues.

The V gene is TRBV19, the J gene TRBJ1-5; D is undetermined. The length of the CDR3 is 13 residues. V was clipped by 0 bases and J by 5 bases, with 5 bases between them. Per germline, CDR1 LNHDA and CDR2 SQIVND (reference sequence). Here the CDR3 reads CASSIDQDQPQHF. The CDR3 DNA sequence: TGTGCCAGTAGTATAGATCAGGATCAGCCCCAGCATTTT.

The gene calls are TRBV2 and TRBJ2-1; 9 bases fit TRBD2. From germline, CDR1 is SNHLY and CDR2 FYNNEI. The CDR3 consists of 16 residues. V was pared by 2 bases and J by 5 bases, with 7 bases of the junction left unmatched. This CDR3 is CASSEKPSGINNEQFF. In DNA, the CDR3 is TGTGCCAGCAGTGAAAAACCTAGCGGGATCAACAATGAGCAGTTCTTC.

J is TRBJ1-1 and V is TRBV30, with D uncertain. The V end was cut by 5 bases, the J end by 3 bases, with 22 bases between. The CDR3 is 16 amino acids. Germline V lookup: CDR1 GTSNPN, CDR2 SVGIG (reference sequence). CDR3 protein: CAWAPRGYHVYTEAFF. As DNA, the CDR3 is TGTGCCTGGGCTCCCCGAGGCTATCACGTCTACACTGAAGCTTTCTTT.